The source of this T cell receptor beta chain is a study of patients and donors after allogeneic stem cell transplantation. CDR1 and CDR2 from the germline V gene are SGDLS and YYNGEE. Deletions cut 2 bases from V and 0 bases from J, with 12 bases between. CDR3 size: 16 residues. This clonotype was picked up a small number of times. TCRdb fed the RT-PCR reads into MiXCR, producing one record per CDR3 protein. The repertoire holds around 30,000 distinct CDR3 sequences, with over 7% as singletons. This sequence joins TRBV9 and TRBJ2-1, with a tentative D call TRBD2 (6 bases). The sequencing sample was made of blood, either unsorted or a sorted T cell fraction (not recorded which). The source is a human donor who was either an allogeneic HSCT recipient or a stem cell or donor lymphocyte infusion donor (not recorded which). It is not recorded whose cells these are; they may come from a transplant donor. The CDR3 loop reads CASSVGYGSSYNEQFF. CDR3 DNA: TGTGCCAGCAGCGTGGGGTACGGGAGCTCCTACAATGAGCAGTTCTTC.